This T cell receptor (beta chain) was sequenced for a study of cytomegalovirus exposure and HLA in healthy donors. As for the study in general: Within an early data release were about 90 million unique TCRs drawn from HLA-typed donors. Study results and caveats: Some TCR beta chains (roughly 160 of them) were listed as cytomegalovirus-associated. Among the sequence variants, a highly shared cluster was likely an artifact of sequencing.

Trimming removed 6 bases from V and 6 bases from J; junction bases left unmatched: 5. Per the germline V gene, CDR1 is MNHEY and CDR2 is SVGAGI. CDR3 length: 13 amino acids. Of note for this clone: Its antigen remains unidentified.

The PCR used 60 Vbeta and 13 Jbeta primers. Assay: immunoSEQ multiplex PCR; the TCRdb copy retains only in-frame clones and omits some. The sample includes about 160,000 clones, around 80% seen only once; the top ten take more than 1.5%. The clonotype originates from a woman younger than 30 in good health and CMV-seronegative. Sequenced: PBMCs. This sequence joins TRBV6-5 and TRBJ1-5; 7 bases agree with TRBD1. CDR3 DNA sequence: TGTGCCAGCAGCTTGGGACAGACTCAGCCCCAGCATTTT. Protein: CASSLGQTQPQHF.